This T cell receptor (beta chain) comes out of a study of T cell clonotyping in hematopoietic cell transplantation. Assay: immunoSEQ multiplex PCR; the TCRdb copy retains only in-frame clones and omits some. Altogether fewer than 9,000 clones are present, approximately 87% being singletons, with the ten largest covering under 5.5%. This CDR3 spans 14 amino acids. The V and J ends lost 5 bases and 5 bases respectively, with 15 bases between them. CDR1 MGHDK and CDR2 SYGVNS come from the germline V gene. With regard to this clone: Its antigen is currently unknown.

General study points: Pathologically expanded recipient clonotypes increased progressively from day 30 to day 180 as diversity fell. No sorting was done, leaving CD4 and CD8 contributions mixed. At the given depth, recipient repertoires were over 95% de novo clonotypes. Graft donor and pretransplant recipient Inverse Simpson Index values predicted broader posttransplant TCR diversity.

The specimen comprised PBMCs, sampled 100 days after allogeneic stem cell transplant. The receptor was isolated from a male patient in his fifties who had an allogeneic stem cell transplant from a related donor, so the T cells may come from the graft donor. Some clones in this sample may be carry-over from other donors' samples. This chain connects TRBV25-1 to TRBJ2-5, with D hard to call. The chain's CDR3 is CASSPAGPIETQYF. The CDR3 DNA reads TGTGCCAGCAGTCCCGCCGGGCCCATCGAGACCCAGTACTTC.